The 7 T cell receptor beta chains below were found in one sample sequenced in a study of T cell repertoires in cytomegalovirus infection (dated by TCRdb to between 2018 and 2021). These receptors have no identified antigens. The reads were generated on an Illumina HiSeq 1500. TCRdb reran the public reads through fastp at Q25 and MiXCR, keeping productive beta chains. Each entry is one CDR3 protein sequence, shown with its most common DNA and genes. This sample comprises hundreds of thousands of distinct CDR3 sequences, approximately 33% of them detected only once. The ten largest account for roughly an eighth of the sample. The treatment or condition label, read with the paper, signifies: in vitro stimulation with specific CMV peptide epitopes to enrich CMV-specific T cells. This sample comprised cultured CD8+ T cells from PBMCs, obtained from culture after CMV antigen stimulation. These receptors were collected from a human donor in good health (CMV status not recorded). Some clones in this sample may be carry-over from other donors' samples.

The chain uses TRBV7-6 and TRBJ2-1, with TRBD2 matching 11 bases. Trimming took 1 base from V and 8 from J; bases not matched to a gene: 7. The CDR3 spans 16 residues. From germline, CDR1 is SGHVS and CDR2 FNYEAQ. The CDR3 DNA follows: TGTGCCAGCAGCTTAGTAGCGGGGGGGTTTCGGGATGAGCAGTTCTTC. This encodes CASSLVAGGFRDEQFF.

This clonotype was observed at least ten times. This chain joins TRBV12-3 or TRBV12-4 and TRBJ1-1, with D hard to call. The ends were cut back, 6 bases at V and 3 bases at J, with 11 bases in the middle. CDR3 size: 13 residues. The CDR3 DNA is TGTGCCAGCAGACTTCCACATTACACTGAAGCTTTCTTT. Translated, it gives CASRLPHYTEAFF.

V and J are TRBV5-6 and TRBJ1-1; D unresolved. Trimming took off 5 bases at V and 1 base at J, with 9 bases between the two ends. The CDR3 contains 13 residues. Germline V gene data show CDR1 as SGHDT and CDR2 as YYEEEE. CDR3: CASRPVGNTEAFF. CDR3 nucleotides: TGTGCCAGCAGACCCGTGGGGAACACTGAAGCTTTCTTT. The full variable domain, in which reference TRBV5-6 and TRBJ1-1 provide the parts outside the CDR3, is DAGVTQSPTHLIKTRGQQVTLRCSPKSGHDTVSWYQQALGQGPQFIFQYYEEEERQRGNFPDRFSGHQFPNYSSELNVNALLLGDSALYLCASRPVGNTEAFFGQGTRLTVV.

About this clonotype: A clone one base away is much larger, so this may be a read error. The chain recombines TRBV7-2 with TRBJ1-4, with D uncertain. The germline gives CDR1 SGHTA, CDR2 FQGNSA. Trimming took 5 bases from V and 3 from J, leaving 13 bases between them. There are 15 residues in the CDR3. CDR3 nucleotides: TGTGCCAGCAGCCCCTGGTCCAGCCCTAATGAAAAACTGTTTTTT. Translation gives CASSPWSSPNEKLFF.

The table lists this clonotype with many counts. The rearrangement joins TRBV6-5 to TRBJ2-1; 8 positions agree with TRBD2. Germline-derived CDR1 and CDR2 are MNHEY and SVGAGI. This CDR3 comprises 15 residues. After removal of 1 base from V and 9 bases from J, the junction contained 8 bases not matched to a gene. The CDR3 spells CASSYYGRGAGEQFF. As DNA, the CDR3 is TGTGCCAGCAGTTACTACGGGCGGGGGGCTGGTGAGCAGTTCTTC.

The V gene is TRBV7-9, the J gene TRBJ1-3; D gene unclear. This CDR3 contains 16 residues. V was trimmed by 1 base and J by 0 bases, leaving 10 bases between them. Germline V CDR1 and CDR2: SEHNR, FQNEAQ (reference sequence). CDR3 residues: CASSLGPAASGNTIYF. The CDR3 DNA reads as TGTGCCAGCAGCTTAGGTCCGGCCGCCTCTGGAAACACCATATATTTT.

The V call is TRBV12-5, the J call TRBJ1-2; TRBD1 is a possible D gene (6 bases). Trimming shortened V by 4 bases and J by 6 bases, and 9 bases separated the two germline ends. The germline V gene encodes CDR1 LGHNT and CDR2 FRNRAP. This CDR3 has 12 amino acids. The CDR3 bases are TGTGCTAGTGGTTCGCGGGGGCATGGCTACACCTTC. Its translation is CASGSRGHGYTF.